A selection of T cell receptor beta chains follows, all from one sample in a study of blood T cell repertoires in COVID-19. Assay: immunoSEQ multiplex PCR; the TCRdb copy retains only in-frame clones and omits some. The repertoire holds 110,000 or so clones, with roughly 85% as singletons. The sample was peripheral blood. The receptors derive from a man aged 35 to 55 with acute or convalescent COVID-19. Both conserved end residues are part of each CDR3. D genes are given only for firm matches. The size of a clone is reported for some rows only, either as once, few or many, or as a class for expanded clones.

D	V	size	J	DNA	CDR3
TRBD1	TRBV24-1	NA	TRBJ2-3	TGTGCCACCAGGGGGGGACAGGGCACAGATACGCAGTATTTT	CATRGGQGTDTQYF
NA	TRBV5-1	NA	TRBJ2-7	TGCGCCAGCAGCAAGAGGGCCTCCTACGAGCAGTACTTC	CASSKRASYEQYF
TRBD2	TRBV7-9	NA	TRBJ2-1	TGTGCCAGCAGCCCAGTCCCGGGCGGGGGGCACTCCTACAATGAGCAGTTCTTC	CASSPVPGGGHSYNEQFF
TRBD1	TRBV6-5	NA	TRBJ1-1	TGTGCCAGCAGTTACACAGACAGGGGGCCGGCTTTCTTT	CASSYTDRGPAFF
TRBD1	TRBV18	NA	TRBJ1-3	TGTGCCAGCTCGGGGACAGGCGGAAACACCATATATTTT	CASSGTGGNTIYF
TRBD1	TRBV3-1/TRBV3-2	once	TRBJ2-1	TGTGCCAGCAGCGAAGGGACAGGGGAATACAATGAGCAGTTCTTC	CASSEGTGEYNEQFF
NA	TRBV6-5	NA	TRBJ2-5	TGTGCCAGCAATACAGGGATGGAGACCCAGTACTTC	CASNTGMETQYF
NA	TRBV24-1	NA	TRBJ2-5	TGTGCCACCAGTGACCGCAGGGACTCGGCTTTCGAGACCCAGTACTTC	CATSDRRDSAFETQYF
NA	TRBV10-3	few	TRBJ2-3	TGTGCCATCAGTGATCTGGGGGGAAGTGGCACAGATACGCAGTATTTT	CAISDLGGSGTDTQYF
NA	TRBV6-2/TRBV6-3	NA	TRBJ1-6	TGTGCCAGCAGCCTCGTACTTTCACCCCTCCACTTT	CASSLVLSPLHF
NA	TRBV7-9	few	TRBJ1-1	TGTGCCAGCAGCTTAAACAATGAAGCTTTCTTT	CASSLNNEAFF
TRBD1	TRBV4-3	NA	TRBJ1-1	TGCGCCAGCAGCCAAGATAAACAGGGGGGAGGTCTTGAAGCTTTCTTT	CASSQDKQGGGLEAFF
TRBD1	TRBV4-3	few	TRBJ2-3	TGCGCCAGCAGCCATTTCAGCGACAGGGAAACAGATACGCAGTATTTT	CASSHFSDRETDTQYF
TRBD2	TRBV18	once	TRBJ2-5	TGTGCCAGCTCAACCCTTAGCGGGGTGTACCAAGAGACCCAGTACTTC	CASSTLSGVYQETQYF
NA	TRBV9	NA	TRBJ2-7	TGTGCCAGCAGCGTGGGGGGGCCGTACGAGCAGTACTTC	CASSVGGPYEQYF
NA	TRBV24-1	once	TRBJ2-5	TGTGCCACCAGTGATTTAGGGAGCGGACCCTCAGAGACCCAGTACTTC	CATSDLGSGPSETQYF
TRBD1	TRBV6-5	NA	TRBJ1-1	TGTGCCAGCAGTAGACAGGGTGAGCTGGGCACTGAAGCTTTCTTT	CASSRQGELGTEAFF
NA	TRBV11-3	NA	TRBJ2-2	TGTGCCAGCAGCCTTAGATGGGCAGCCGGGGAGCTGTTTTTT	CASSLRWAAGELFF
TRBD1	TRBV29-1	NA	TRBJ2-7	TGCAGCGTTAATGGACAGGGATTTATGGAGCAGTACTTC	CSVNGQGFMEQYF
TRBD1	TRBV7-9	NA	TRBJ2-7	TGTGCCAGCAGCCCGGGGACAGGGAGCTACGAGCAGTACTTC	CASSPGTGSYEQYF
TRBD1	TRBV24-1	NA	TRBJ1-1	TGTGCCATTGACAGGGGGGGTTACAGAGCTTTCTTT	CAIDRGGYRAFF
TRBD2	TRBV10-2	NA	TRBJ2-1	TGCGCCAGCAGTGACCGGTGGGCGCCTAGCGGGGGGGTAAATGAGCAGTTCTTC	CASSDRWAPSGGVNEQFF
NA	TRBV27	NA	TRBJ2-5	TGTGCCAGCAGTTTAACTTTCGGCGGGCTCCACTCGAAAGAGACCCAGTACTTC	CASSLTFGGLHSKETQYF
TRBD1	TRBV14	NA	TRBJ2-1	TGTGCCAGCAGCCCGGGGCCAGGGGGCTCCTACAATGAGCAGTTCTTC	CASSPGPGGSYNEQFF
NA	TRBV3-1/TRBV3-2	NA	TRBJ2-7	TGTGCCAGCAGCCATTTGACAGGAAACTCCTACGAGCAGTACTTC	CASSHLTGNSYEQYF
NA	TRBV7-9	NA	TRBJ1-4	TGTGCCAGCGCGCATTTCGCAACTAATGAAAAACTGTTTTTT	CASAHFATNEKLFF
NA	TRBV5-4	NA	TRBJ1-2	TGTGCCAGCAGCTTGGACAGGAACTATGGCTACACCTTC	CASSLDRNYGYTF
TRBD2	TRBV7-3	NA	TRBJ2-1	TGTGCCAGCCAAAAATCCGGGACTAGCGGTTACAATGAGCAGTTCTTC	CASQKSGTSGYNEQFF